This TCR beta chain was recovered during a study of control samples from healthy donors and cancer patients. Sequencing used immunoSEQ multiplex PCR; TCRdb keeps in-frame clones, though not all of them. There are 100,000 to 150,000 clones in the sample; approximately 90% occur only once, and around 7.9% lies in the top ten. This CDR3 region has 12 residues. V shed 2 bases and J shed 5 bases, with 7 bases lying between them. The V gene's germline CDR1 is KGHSH and CDR2 LQKENI. Sample: blood. The source of this sequence is a man aged 18 to 30 in good health. This chain joins TRBV18 and TRBJ2-7; no firm D call. The CDR3 loop is CASSPSLDEQYF. The CDR3 DNA reads as TGTGCCAGCTCACCATCGCTCGACGAGCAGTACTTC.